Shown below are 2 T cell receptor beta chains from a single sample sequenced in a study of T-cell memory formation after mild COVID-19. TCRdb analysed the 5' RACE reads with MiXCR anew, one entry per CDR3 protein. The top ten hold less than 15% of the sample, which has 350,000 to 500,000 distinct CDR3 sequences, roughly a quarter seen once. Material for sequencing was PBMCs or a T cell subset sorted from them (not recorded which). These receptors all stem from an adult woman who had mild COVID-19 (a few samples of this study predate the infection). Cell type and time point are not known.

This clonotype came up a few times. The chain carries TRBV20-1 and TRBJ1-5, with 9 bases lining up with TRBD1. This CDR3 contains 18 residues. J was trimmed by 0 bases and V by 2 bases; bases with no gene match: 11. CDR1 is DFQATT, CDR2 SNEGSKA, per germline (reference sequence). In DNA form, the CDR3 reads TGCAGTGCTAGAAACCGGGACAGGGTCCCTTTTAGCAATCAGCCCCAGCATTTT. Amino acid sequence: CSARNRDRVPFSNQPQHF.

In this sample, this clonotype turned up a few times. V gene TRBV25-1 combines with J gene TRBJ1-6, with 8 bases fitting TRBD1. The trim removed 4 bases at V and 7 bases at J, leaving 3 bases unmatched. Germline V gene data show CDR1 as MGHDK and CDR2 as SYGVNS. The CDR3 is 14 amino acids. The DNA of the CDR3 is TGTGCCAGCAGTGGGACAGGGCTGAATTCACCCCTCCACTTT. It is translated as CASSGTGLNSPLHF.